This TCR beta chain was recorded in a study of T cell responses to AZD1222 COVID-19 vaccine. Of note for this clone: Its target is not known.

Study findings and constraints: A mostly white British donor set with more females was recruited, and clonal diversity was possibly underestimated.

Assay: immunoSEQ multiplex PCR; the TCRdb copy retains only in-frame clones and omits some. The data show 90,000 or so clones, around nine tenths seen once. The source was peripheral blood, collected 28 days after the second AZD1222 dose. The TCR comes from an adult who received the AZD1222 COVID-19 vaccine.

In nucleotides, the CDR3 is TGTGCCAGCAGCTTGCAAGGGGGCGCAGATACGCAGTATTTT. It specifies CASSLQGGADTQYF. V is TRBV5-5 and J is TRBJ2-3, with TRBD1 matching 7 bases. This CDR3 spans 14 amino acids. Germline values: CDR1 SGHKS, CDR2 YYEKEE (reference sequence). Losses at the gene ends were 1 base for V and 4 bases for J; bases not matched to a gene: 3.